Shown below are 13 T cell receptor beta chains from a single sample sequenced in a study of blood T cell repertoires in COVID-19. Measured with immunoSEQ multiplex PCR; TCRdb has only the in-frame clones, and not every one. Among 150,000 or so clones listed, more than 70% were seen once. What was sequenced was PBMCs or T cells enriched from blood (not recorded which). Receptor source: a man in his 60s who had recovered from COVID-19.

This clone was seen more than once but under ten times. The rearrangement joins TRBV2 to TRBJ1-2, with D tentatively TRBD1 (6 bases). CDR3 length: 13 amino acids. Trimming took off 10 bases at V and 2 bases at J, with 14 bases between the two ends. Germline CDR1 and CDR2: SNHLY and FYNNEI. CDR3 sequence: CATSIQGNYGYTF. In DNA form, the CDR3 reads TGTGCCACCTCGATACAGGGAAACTATGGCTACACCTTC.

The V gene is TRBV7-9, the J gene TRBJ1-6; maybe TRBD1 (6 bases). This CDR3 region has 14 residues. From germline, CDR1 is SEHNR and CDR2 FQNEAQ (reference sequence). V was cut by 1 base and J by 9 bases, with 10 bases left in between. DNA for the CDR3: TGTGCCAGCAGCTTAGATGGGGGCAGTTCACCCCTCCACTTT. Translation: CASSLDGGSSPLHF. Complete variable domain (other parts from reference TRBV7-9 and TRBJ1-6): DTGVSQNPRHKITKRGQNVTFRCDPISEHNRLYWYRQTLGQGPEFLTYFQNEAQLEKSRLLSDRFSAERPKGSFSTLEIQRTEQGDSAMYLCASSLDGGSSPLHFGNGTRLTVT.

A single count supports this clone. The chain recombines TRBV11-1 with TRBJ1-1; tentative D call: TRBD1 (5 bases). V lost 1 base and J lost 4, with 7 bases in between. Germline CDR1 SGHAT, CDR2 FQDESV (reference sequence). The CDR3 spans 13 residues. The CDR3 here is CASSLGRVTEAFF. CDR3 DNA: TGTGCCAGCAGCTTAGGCAGGGTCACTGAAGCTTTCTTT.

The chain uses TRBV2 and TRBJ1-4; TRBD1 might be the D (5 bases). This CDR3 is 15 amino acids long. Germline values: CDR1 SNHLY, CDR2 FYNNEI. Trimming removed 5 bases from V and 1 base from J, with 11 bases in between. The CDR3 reads CASSRDRLTNEKLFF. The CDR3 coding sequence is TGTGCCAGCAGTCGCGACAGATTAACTAATGAAAAACTGTTTTTT.

V is TRBV5-1 and J is TRBJ1-4; 9 bases align to TRBD1. J was trimmed by 6 bases and V by 4 bases; bases with no gene match: 7. Germline V gene lookup returns CDR1 SGHRS and CDR2 YFSETQ. This CDR3 has 15 amino acids. In nucleotides, the CDR3 is TGCGCCAGCAGCGGCGGGACAGGGAGAGATGAAAAACTGTTTTTT. Translating gives CASSGGTGRDEKLFF.

The chain uses TRBV28 and TRBJ1-1; D gene unclear. In germline, CDR1 is MDHEN, CDR2 SYDVKM. The V end was cut by 7 bases, the J end by 1 base, with 7 bases between. The CDR3 runs to 12 residues. The CDR3 bases are TGTGCCAGCACCCGAGGGAACACTGAAGCTTTCTTT. Amino acid sequence: CASTRGNTEAFF.

This rearrangement joins TRBV6-2 or TRBV6-3 to TRBJ2-3, with 10 bases identical to TRBD2. The junction had 3 bases not matched to a gene; V was cut back by 4 bases and J by 5 bases. Germline CDR1 MNHEY, CDR2 SVGEGT. CDR3 length: 14 residues. For the CDR3, the DNA is TGTGCCAGCAGTTTCCTAGCGGGAGTAGATACGCAGTATTTT. Its protein product is CASSFLAGVDTQYF.

V usage is TRBV3-1 (or the pseudogene TRBV3-2) and J usage is TRBJ1-1; no clear D gene. The germline gives CDR1 LGHDT, CDR2 YNNKEL (reference sequence). Trimming removed 2 bases from V and 0 bases from J, with 10 bases in between. The CDR3 totals 15 residues. CDR3 nucleotides: TGTGCCAGCAGCCAAAACCACTTCATGAACACTGAAGCTTTCTTT. Protein product: CASSQNHFMNTEAFF.

J is TRBJ2-5 and V is TRBV6-2 or TRBV6-3; weak D call: TRBD2 (6 bases). Deletions cut 5 bases from V and 4 bases from J, with 20 bases between. Per germline, CDR1 MNHEY and CDR2 SVGEGT. This CDR3 has 16 residues. This chain's CDR3 is CASSDPSTGVVETQYF. The CDR3 DNA reads TGTGCCAGCAGTGACCCCTCGACGGGGGTTGTAGAGACCCAGTACTTC.

The J gene is TRBJ1-2, the V gene TRBV19; D uncertain. CDR1 and CDR2 from the germline V gene are LNHDA and SQIVND (reference sequence). The CDR3 has 15 amino acids. The ends were cut back, 4 bases at V and 1 base at J, with 13 bases in the middle. The CDR3 coding sequence is TGTGCCAGTAGTAGAGACACTCGCCTTAACTATGGCTACACCTTC. Protein product: CASSRDTRLNYGYTF.

V usage is TRBV7-2 and J usage is TRBJ2-7; TRBD2 matches 9 bases. The germline V gene encodes CDR1 SGHTA and CDR2 FQGNSA. The CDR3 loop spans 16 amino acids. V was pared by 2 bases and J by 2 bases, with 7 bases of the junction left unmatched. The chain's CDR3 is CASSLSRRGGTYEQYF. In nucleotides, the CDR3 is TGTGCCAGCAGCTTAAGTAGGCGGGGGGGTACCTACGAGCAGTACTTC.

The chain uses TRBV7-8 and TRBJ2-3, with 9 bases aligning to TRBD2. The germline CDR1 and CDR2 sequences are SGHVS and FQNEAQ. This CDR3 spans 16 amino acids. The trim removed 0 bases at V and 2 bases at J, leaving 3 bases unmatched. Written as DNA, the CDR3 is TGTGCCAGCAGCTTAGCGACTAGCGGTTACACAGATACGCAGTATTTT. Translating it yields CASSLATSGYTDTQYF.

The rearrangement links TRBV7-9 to TRBJ1-4, with 9 bases lining up with TRBD1. Trimming removed 6 bases from V and 7 bases from J; junction bases left unmatched: 6. CDR3 length equals 14 residues. Germline V gives CDR1 SEHNR, CDR2 FQNEAQ (reference sequence). CDR3 sequence (DNA): TGTGCCAGCAGGGACAGGGGAGGCGGTGAAAAACTGTTTTTT. It translates to CASRDRGGGEKLFF.